This T cell receptor beta chain emerged from a study of T cell responses to AZD1222 COVID-19 vaccine. Looking at the study overall: Recipients boosted at about 4 weeks or about 12 weeks are pooled.

Using immunoSEQ multiplex PCR, the repertoire was profiled, and TCRdb retains in-frame clones only, with some absent. Among 150,000 to 170,000 clones listed, about 88% were seen once. Points on this clone: Its antigen remains unidentified.

Overall study results and limits: Only after the peak T cell response were repertoires sampled. It should be noted that donors were predominantly white British and more often female, and clonal diversity was possibly underestimated.

This CDR3 region has 17 residues. This specimen was peripheral blood, taken on day 0 of AZD1222 vaccination. The chain carries TRBV21-1 and TRBJ2-3; the table gives TRBD2 as D, unverified against the DNA. TRBV21-1 represents a pseudogene. The TCR originated in an adult in good health. CDR3 sequence: CASSKGSSGLTVDTQYF. CDR3 nucleotides: TGTGCCAGCAGCAAAGGCTCCTCGGGATTGACGGTAGATACGCAGTATTTT.